Below, 9 T cell receptor beta chains from the same sample are listed, as sequenced in a study of T cells in Graves' hyperthyroidism and ophthalmopathy. Researchers took RNA transcripts and amplified the TCR beta CDR3 regions from them. An initial round of RT-PCR targeting the TCR CDR3 relied on the HTBI primer set. From the multiplex PCR reads, TCRdb called clonotypes with MiXCR, one entry per CDR3 protein. This sample yields fewer than 200,000 distinct CDR3 sequences, of which about a sixth are seen a single time; 25% to 30% belongs to the top ten. Source material: blood. The receptors shown here come from a woman in her fifties or sixties with Graves' hyperthyroidism.

The chain joins TRBV28 to TRBJ2-7, with D unresolved. Germline loops: CDR1 MDHEN, CDR2 SYDVKM. The CDR3 is 13 amino acids. V lost 2 bases and J 4 bases, leaving 9 bases between the germline ends. CDR3 DNA: TGTGCCAGCAGTTTAGGACCAGATTACGAGCAGTACGTC. It translates to CASSLGPDYEQYV.

This clonotype was seen repeatedly, ten times or more. The junction differs from germline at one of its ends, possibly a read error. The chain has TRBV7-7 and TRBJ2-5; D ambiguous. The CDR3 runs 15 residues. Germline V gives CDR1 SSHAT, CDR2 FNYEAQ (reference sequence). CDR3 sequence (DNA): TGTGCTAGCAGCTTATCCCCGACTGGCCAAGAGACCCAGTACTTC. Translation: CASSLSPTGQETQYF.

This CDR3 is CASSMETGKNSYNEQFF. DNA of the CDR3: TGTGCCAGTAGTATGGAGACAGGGAAGAACTCCTACAATGAGCAGTTCTTC. J is TRBJ2-1 and V is TRBV19, with 7 bases lining up with TRBD1. The germline CDR1 and CDR2 sequences are LNHDA and SQIVND (reference sequence). With V trimmed by 3 bases and J by 0 bases, 8 bases remained unmatched. The CDR3 has 17 amino acids.

This clonotype showed up many times. This chain connects TRBV2 to TRBJ1-3; tentatively, D is TRBD1 (5 bases). This CDR3 contains 16 residues. Germline V gene lookup returns CDR1 SNHLY and CDR2 FYNNEI. V lost 4 bases to trimming and J lost 0 bases, with 13 bases between them. In DNA, the CDR3 is TGTGCCAGCAGTGGCTGGACACCGAACTCTGGAAACACCATATATTTT. Its translation: CASSGWTPNSGNTIYF.

In its sample, this clonotype was seen many times. The V and J genes are TRBV6-2 or TRBV6-3 and TRBJ1-5; D unclear. The CDR3 extends over 14 amino acids. V shed 2 bases and J shed 4 bases, with 9 bases lying between them. CDR1 and CDR2 from the germline V gene are MNHEY and SVGEGT. DNA of the CDR3: TGTGCCAGCAGTTACCGTGGTTATAATCAGCCCCAGCATTTT. Amino acid sequence: CASSYRGYNQPQHF.

This clonotype was counted ten times or more. The chain couples TRBV27 to TRBJ1-1; D remains ambiguous. Germline CDR1 reads MNHEY; CDR2 reads SMNVEV (reference sequence). The CDR3 has 13 amino acids. Trimming shortened V by 1 base and J by 3 bases, and 6 bases separated the two germline ends. CDR3 loop: CASSLYRDTEAFF. In nucleotides, the CDR3 is TGTGCCAGCAGTTTATACAGAGACACTGAAGCTTTCTTT.

This clonotype was seen ten or more times. The genes are TRBV19 and TRBJ2-3; 9 nucleotides agree with TRBD1. After removal of 9 bases from V and 1 base from J, the junction contained 2 bases not matched to a gene. The CDR3 totals 13 residues. CDR1 is LNHDA and CDR2 is SQIVND in the germline V gene (reference sequence). As DNA, the CDR3 is TGTGCCAGCCGACAGGGGGGCACAGATACGCAGTATTTT. It is translated as CASRQGGTDTQYF.

The rearrangement joins TRBV29-1 to TRBJ2-7; TRBD1 might be the D (6 bases). There are 13 residues in the CDR3. V lost 4 bases and J 3 bases, leaving 13 bases between the germline ends. Germline CDR1 reads SQVTM; CDR2 reads ANQGSEA. DNA for the CDR3: TGCAGCGTTGCAGGGGCTCCCTTCTACGAGCAGTACTTC. Its protein product is CSVAGAPFYEQYF.

This clonotype was seen many times. The chain recombines TRBV7-3 with TRBJ2-2; tentatively, D is TRBD2 (6 bases). The CDR3 is 15 residues long. Germline CDR1 reads SGHTA; CDR2 reads FQGTGA. V lost 3 bases and J 5 bases, leaving 13 bases between the germline ends. Here the CDR3 reads CASSLLAQSTGELFF. The CDR3 bases are TGTGCCAGCAGCTTGCTAGCGCAGTCTACCGGGGAGCTGTTTTTT.